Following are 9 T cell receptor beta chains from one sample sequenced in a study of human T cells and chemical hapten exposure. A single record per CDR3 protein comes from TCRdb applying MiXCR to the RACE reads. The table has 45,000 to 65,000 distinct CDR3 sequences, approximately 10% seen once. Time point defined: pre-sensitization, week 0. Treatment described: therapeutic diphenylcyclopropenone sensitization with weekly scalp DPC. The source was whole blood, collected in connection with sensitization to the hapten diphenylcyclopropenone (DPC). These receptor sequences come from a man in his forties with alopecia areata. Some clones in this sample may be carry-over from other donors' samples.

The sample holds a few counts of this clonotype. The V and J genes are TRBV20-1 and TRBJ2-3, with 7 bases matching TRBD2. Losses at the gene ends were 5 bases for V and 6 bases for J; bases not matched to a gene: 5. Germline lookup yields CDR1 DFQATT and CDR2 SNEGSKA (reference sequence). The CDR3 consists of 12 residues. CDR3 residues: CSAPRELDTQYF. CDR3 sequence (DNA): TGCAGTGCTCCGCGGGAGTTGGATACGCAGTATTTT.

The CDR3 loop reads CASSQGGGEAFF. As DNA, the CDR3 is TGTGCCAGCAGCCAAGGTGGCGGTGAAGCTTTCTTT. V is TRBV3-1 and J is TRBJ1-1; no clear D. Germline values: CDR1 LGHDT, CDR2 YNNKEL (reference sequence). V was clipped by 1 base and J by 7 bases, with 7 bases between them. The CDR3 spans 12 residues.

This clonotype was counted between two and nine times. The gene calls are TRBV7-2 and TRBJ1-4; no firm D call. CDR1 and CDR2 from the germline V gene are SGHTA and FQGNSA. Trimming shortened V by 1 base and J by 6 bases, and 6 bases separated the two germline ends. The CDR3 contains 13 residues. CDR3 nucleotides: TGTGCCAGCAGCTTAGGACCCGATGAAAAACTGTTTTTT. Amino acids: CASSLGPDEKLFF.

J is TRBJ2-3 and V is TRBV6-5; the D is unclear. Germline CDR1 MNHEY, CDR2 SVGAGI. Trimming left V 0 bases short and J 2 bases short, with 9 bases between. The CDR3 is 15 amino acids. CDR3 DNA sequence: TGTGCCAGCAGTTACTCGCGGAGCTTCACAGATACGCAGTATTTT. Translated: CASSYSRSFTDTQYF.

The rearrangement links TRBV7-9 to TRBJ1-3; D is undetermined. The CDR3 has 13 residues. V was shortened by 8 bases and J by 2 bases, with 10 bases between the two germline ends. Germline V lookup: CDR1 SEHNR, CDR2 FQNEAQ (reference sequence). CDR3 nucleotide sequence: TGTGCCAGCCTGTTACTGACTGGAAACACCATATATTTT. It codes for CASLLLTGNTIYF. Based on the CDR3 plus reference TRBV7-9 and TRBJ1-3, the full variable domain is DTGVSQNPRHKITKRGQNVTFRCDPISEHNRLYWYRQTLGQGPEFLTYFQNEAQLEKSRLLSDRFSAERPKGSFSTLEIQRTEQGDSAMYLCASLLLTGNTIYFGEGSWLTVV.

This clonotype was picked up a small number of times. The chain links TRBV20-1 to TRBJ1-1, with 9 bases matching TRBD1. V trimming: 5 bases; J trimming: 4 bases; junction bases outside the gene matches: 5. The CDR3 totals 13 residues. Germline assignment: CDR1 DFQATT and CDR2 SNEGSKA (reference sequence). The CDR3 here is CSAPGQGITEAFF. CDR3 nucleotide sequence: TGCAGTGCTCCCGGACAGGGGATCACTGAAGCTTTCTTT.

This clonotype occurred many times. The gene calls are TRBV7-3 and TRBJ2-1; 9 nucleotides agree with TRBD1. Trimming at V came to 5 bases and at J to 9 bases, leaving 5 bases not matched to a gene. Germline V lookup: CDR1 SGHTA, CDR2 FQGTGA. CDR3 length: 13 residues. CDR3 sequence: CASSGQGIGEQFF. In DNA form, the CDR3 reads TGTGCCAGCAGCGGACAGGGGATCGGTGAGCAGTTCTTC.

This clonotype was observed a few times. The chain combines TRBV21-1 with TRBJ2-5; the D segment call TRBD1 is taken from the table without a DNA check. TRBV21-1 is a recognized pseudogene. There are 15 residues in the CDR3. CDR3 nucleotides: TGTGCCAGCAGCAAAGGAGGGGGGCGACTAGAGACCCAGTACTTC. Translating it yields CASSKGGGRLETQYF.

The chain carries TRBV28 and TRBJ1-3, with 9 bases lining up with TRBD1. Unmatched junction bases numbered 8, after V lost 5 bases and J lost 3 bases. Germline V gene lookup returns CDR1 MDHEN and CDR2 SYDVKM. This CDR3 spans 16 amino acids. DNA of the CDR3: TGTGCCAGCAGTGCAAGACAGGGGGTCGGTGGAAACACCATATATTTT. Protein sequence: CASSARQGVGGNTIYF.